This T cell receptor beta chain originates from a study of OX40 agonist ivuxolimab in advanced cancers. Sequenced by immunoSEQ multiplex PCR; TCRdb stores in-frame clones only, minus some. The sample holds 48,000 or so clones, 70% to 90% seen once. Study conclusions and caveats: Those patients achieving a partial response at 0.1-3.0 mg/kg showed among the lowest clonal expansion. Certain nonresponding patients likewise had low normalized T-cell clonal expansion.

The germline gives CDR1 SGHKS, CDR2 YYEKEE (reference sequence). The CDR3 has 14 residues. Comment on this clone: What it recognizes is unknown. The junction departs from germline at one end; a sequencing error may be responsible.

Sample: CD4+ or CD8+ T cells sorted from blood, taken in a trial of the OX40 agonist ivuxolimab. This sequence originates from an adult with an advanced solid tumor such as melanoma, head and neck, liver or kidney cancer. V and J are TRBV5-5 and TRBJ1-5; TRBD1 might be the D (5 bases). CDR3 nucleotides: TGTGCCAGCAGCTTCGGGACGGCCGATCAGCACCAGCATTTT. It translates to CASSFGTADQHQHF.